These T cell receptor beta chains were read from a single sample in a study of cytomegalovirus exposure and HLA in healthy donors. TCRdb's table, derived via immunoSEQ multiplex PCR, lists solely in-frame clones and lacks some. Of under 200,000 clones detected, about nine tenths appear once; the ten largest clones hold about 1.1%. Specimen: PBMCs. Receptors originate from a boy between 2 and 10 years old in good health and CMV-seronegative. Each CDR3 is given with its conserved first and last residue. A D gene is named only where the DNA matches it firmly. Part of the rows lack a size; the others show once, few, many or a class for expanded clones.

v_call: TRBV6-5; d_call: NA; j_call: TRBJ1-1; clone_size: NA; cdr3_aa: CASSSTRGKAFF; cdr3_nt: TGTGCCAGCAGTTCTACTAGGGGGAAAGCTTTCTTT
v_call: TRBV27; d_call: TRBD1; j_call: TRBJ2-3; clone_size: NA; cdr3_aa: CASRRPGTGGNTDTQYF; cdr3_nt: TGTGCCAGCAGACGCCCCGGGACAGGGGGCAACACAGATACGCAGTATTTT
v_call: TRBV7-9; d_call: TRBD1; j_call: TRBJ1-6; clone_size: once; cdr3_aa: CASSPDRFNSPLHF; cdr3_nt: TGTGCCAGCAGCCCGGACAGGTTTAATTCACCCCTCCACTTT
v_call: TRBV18; d_call: NA; j_call: TRBJ1-1; clone_size: NA; cdr3_aa: CASSETVSTEAFF; cdr3_nt: TGTGCCAGCTCAGAGACAGTGAGCACTGAAGCTTTCTTT
v_call: TRBV5-3; d_call: TRBD2; j_call: TRBJ2-3; clone_size: NA; cdr3_aa: CARREGWVAGAKPISTDTQYF; cdr3_nt: TGTGCCAGAAGGGAGGGTTGGGTAGCGGGGGCGAAACCGATAAGCACAGATACGCAGTATTTT
v_call: TRBV7-9; d_call: TRBD2; j_call: TRBJ2-5; clone_size: NA; cdr3_aa: CASSEGTSGPHWTQYF; cdr3_nt: TGTGCCAGCAGCGAGGGGACTAGCGGTCCTCATTGGACCCAGTACTTC
v_call: TRBV6-5; d_call: TRBD1; j_call: TRBJ1-2; clone_size: NA; cdr3_aa: CASRARDRVTGYTF; cdr3_nt: TGTGCCAGCAGAGCCCGGGACAGGGTTACTGGCTACACCTTC
v_call: TRBV7-9; d_call: TRBD1; j_call: TRBJ1-1; clone_size: once; cdr3_aa: CATKDRGFFDTEAFF; cdr3_nt: TGTGCCACCAAAGACAGGGGGTTTTTTGACACTGAAGCTTTCTTT
v_call: TRBV5-6; d_call: NA; j_call: TRBJ1-6; clone_size: NA; cdr3_aa: CASSLGWGDSPLHF; cdr3_nt: TGTGCCAGCAGCTTGGGGTGGGGAGATTCACCCCTCCACTTT
v_call: TRBV7-2; d_call: TRBD2; j_call: TRBJ2-7; clone_size: once; cdr3_aa: CASSKSGGYEQYF; cdr3_nt: TGTGCCAGCAGCAAGAGCGGGGGGTACGAGCAGTACTTC
v_call: TRBV28; d_call: NA; j_call: TRBJ2-3; clone_size: NA; cdr3_aa: CASSPQVGIARGTNTQYF; cdr3_nt: TGTGCCAGCAGTCCCCAGGTTGGGATAGCAAGGGGGACAAATACGCAGTATTTT
v_call: TRBV7-8; d_call: TRBD2; j_call: TRBJ2-5; clone_size: NA; cdr3_aa: CASSSGTSGGPRETQYF; cdr3_nt: TGTGCCAGCAGCTCAGGGACTAGCGGGGGCCCCAGGGAGACCCAGTACTTC
v_call: TRBV7-9; d_call: TRBD2; j_call: TRBJ2-5; clone_size: NA; cdr3_aa: CASSLVGGNLQETQYF; cdr3_nt: TGTGCCAGCAGCTTAGTCGGGGGGAACCTCCAAGAGACCCAGTACTTC
v_call: TRBV14; d_call: NA; j_call: TRBJ2-3; clone_size: NA; cdr3_aa: CASSHARTQYF; cdr3_nt: TGTGCCAGCAGCCACGCGCGTACGCAGTATTTT
v_call: TRBV7-2; d_call: TRBD1; j_call: TRBJ2-5; clone_size: few; cdr3_aa: CASSQDRVGETQYF; cdr3_nt: TGTGCCAGCAGCCAAGACAGGGTTGGAGAGACCCAGTACTTC
v_call: TRBV6-5; d_call: NA; j_call: TRBJ2-7; clone_size: NA; cdr3_aa: CASRDSLREQYF; cdr3_nt: TGTGCCAGCAGAGACAGTCTTCGCGAGCAGTACTTC
v_call: TRBV5-5; d_call: NA; j_call: TRBJ2-7; clone_size: NA; cdr3_aa: CASSRDNSYEQYF; cdr3_nt: TGTGCCAGCAGCCGGGACAACTCCTACGAGCAGTACTTC
v_call: TRBV2; d_call: TRBD1; j_call: TRBJ2-5; clone_size: NA; cdr3_aa: CASSSDRGNQETQYF; cdr3_nt: TGTGCCAGCAGTTCGGACAGGGGTAATCAAGAGACCCAGTACTTC
v_call: TRBV10-3; d_call: NA; j_call: TRBJ1-2; clone_size: NA; cdr3_aa: CAISERGYTF; cdr3_nt: TGTGCCATCAGTGAACGGGGCTACACCTTC
v_call: TRBV25-1; d_call: TRBD2; j_call: TRBJ2-5; clone_size: NA; cdr3_aa: CASESGLEETQYF; cdr3_nt: TGTGCCAGCGAATCGGGACTAGAAGAGACCCAGTACTTC
v_call: TRBV7-9; d_call: TRBD1; j_call: TRBJ2-5; clone_size: NA; cdr3_aa: CASSGNRGQETQYF; cdr3_nt: TGTGCCAGCAGCGGAAACAGGGGACAAGAGACCCAGTACTTC
v_call: TRBV6-6; d_call: TRBD1; j_call: TRBJ2-2; clone_size: NA; cdr3_aa: CASSPRQGASGELFF; cdr3_nt: TGTGCCAGCAGTCCACGACAGGGGGCTTCCGGGGAGCTGTTTTTT
v_call: TRBV5-6; d_call: NA; j_call: TRBJ2-7; clone_size: NA; cdr3_aa: CASSLGGQFYEQYF; cdr3_nt: TGTGCCAGCAGCTTGGGGGGGCAGTTCTACGAGCAGTACTTC